A single sample is the source of the 17 T cell receptor beta chains below, sequenced in a study of radiotherapy plus CTLA-4 blockade in lung cancer (dated by TCRdb to 2016 to 2019). Libraries came from the immunoSEQ multiplex PCR assay. The table was pulled from immuneACCESS by TCRdb, which kept in-frame rearrangements only. Such tables lose some clones; where checked, under half of the loss comes from unresolved V genes, and the rest has no known cause. Present in this sample are roughly 50,000 clones, more than 70% of which were seen just once. The ten largest clones represent less than 9.5% of the sample. This specimen was peripheral blood, taken from a patient treated with radiotherapy plus ipilimumab. All receptors derive from a human donor with non-small cell lung cancer whose response to radiotherapy plus ipilimumab could not be evaluated.

In nucleotides, the CDR3 is TGTGCCAGTCTGGACAGGAGGAACTATGGCTACACCTTC. It yields the protein CASLDRRNYGYTF. This rearrangement joins TRBV19 to TRBJ1-2, with 7 bases aligning to TRBD1. In germline, CDR1 is LNHDA, CDR2 SQIVND (reference sequence). V shed 8 bases and J 2 bases; nucleotides not matched to a gene: 5. This CDR3 contains 13 residues.

The chain couples TRBV4-1 to TRBJ2-1, with 7 bases aligning to TRBD2. With 0 bases clipped from V and 7 bases from J, the junction kept 9 bases outside the gene matches. The V gene's germline CDR1 is MGHRA and CDR2 YSYEKL. The CDR3 has 16 amino acids. DNA for the CDR3: TGCGCCAGCAGCCAAGAACGTTGGGGACTACGAAATGAGCAGTTCTTC. It encodes CASSQERWGLRNEQFF.

This chain joins TRBV18 and TRBJ2-5; D is uncertain. Trimming removed 3 bases from V and 0 bases from J, with 5 bases in between. Germline V CDR1 and CDR2: KGHSH, LQKENI. This CDR3 has 13 amino acids. In nucleotides, the CDR3 is TGTGCCAGCTCACCGACATACCAAGAGACCCAGTACTTC. Translation: CASSPTYQETQYF.

The chain joins TRBV28 to TRBJ2-3, with 7 bases aligning to TRBD2. Trimming took 2 bases from V and 2 from J; bases not matched to a gene: 7. This CDR3 region has 16 residues. Germline assignment: CDR1 MDHEN and CDR2 SYDVKM. The CDR3 loop reads CASSLSGAGYTDTQYF. The CDR3 nucleotides read TGTGCCAGCAGTTTAAGCGGGGCAGGGTACACAGATACGCAGTATTTT. The whole variable domain, remainder taken from reference TRBV28 and TRBJ2-3, is DVKVTQSSRYLVKRTGEKVFLECVQDMDHENMFWYRQDPGLGLRLIYFSYDVKMKEKGDIPEGYSVSREKKERFSLILESASTNQTSMYLCASSLSGAGYTDTQYFGPGTRLTVL.

The gene calls are TRBV6-6 and TRBJ1-2; tentative D call: TRBD1 (5 bases). In germline, CDR1 is MNHNY, CDR2 SVGAGI (reference sequence). Trimming cost V 6 bases and J 4 bases, with 15 bases left between them. CDR3 length: 14 amino acids. In DNA form, the CDR3 reads TGTGCCAGCAGACTAATAGACAGCCGCTATGGCTACACCTTC. Its protein product is CASRLIDSRYGYTF.

This clone was counted only a few times. This rearrangement joins TRBV7-9 to TRBJ2-7; TRBD1 matches at 7 bases. Unmatched junction bases numbered 8, after V lost 6 bases and J lost 0 bases. The CDR3 spans 15 residues. Germline V gene sequence: CDR1 SEHNR, CDR2 FQNEAQ (reference sequence). CDR3 in amino acids: CASSAGGGGSYEQYF. CDR3 nucleotides: TGTGCCAGCAGTGCAGGGGGTGGGGGCTCCTACGAGCAGTACTTC.

This chain uses TRBV28 with TRBJ2-1; TRBD2 might be the D (6 bases). The V and J ends lost 6 bases and 10 bases respectively, with 16 bases between them. Looked up from germline, CDR1 is MDHEN and CDR2 is SYDVKM. This CDR3 comprises 13 residues. The CDR3 DNA is TGTGCCAGCAGGGGGACTGCCTCCAACGAGCAGTTCTTC. It yields the protein CASRGTASNEQFF.

The V gene is TRBV7-2, the J gene TRBJ2-2, with 8 bases aligning to TRBD2. J was trimmed by 5 bases and V by 7 bases; bases with no gene match: 12. This CDR3 is built from 16 residues. The germline CDR1 and CDR2 sequences are SGHTA and FQGNSA. Here the CDR3 DNA reads TGTGCCAGCACCCGGGGGGGCAGGGAAGGGACCGGGGAGCTGTTTTTT. Its protein product is CASTRGGREGTGELFF.

In its sample, this clone ranks as medium-sized (0.01 to 0.1%). J is TRBJ1-6 and V is TRBV19; D is unresolved. There are 15 residues in the CDR3. V was pared by 5 bases and J by 7 bases, with 15 bases between. Germline V gene sequence: CDR1 LNHDA, CDR2 SQIVND (reference sequence). The CDR3 coding sequence is TGTGCCAGTAGTCCTCTCGAGATACAGAATTCACCCCTCCACTTT. Its translation is CASSPLEIQNSPLHF.

The CDR3 coding sequence is TGCAGCGTGGCCCTAGCGGGCAGGTACGAGCAGTACTTC. It is translated as CSVALAGRYEQYF. V usage is TRBV29-1 and J usage is TRBJ2-7; 8 bases are a match to TRBD2. V gave up 6 bases and J gave up 4 bases; unmatched junction bases: 8. CDR3 length equals 13 residues. Germline loops: CDR1 SQVTM, CDR2 ANQGSEA.

V usage is TRBV28 and J usage is TRBJ1-3; D is unclear. This CDR3 is built from 14 residues. V lost 4 bases and J 2 bases, leaving 9 bases between the germline ends. Looked up from germline, CDR1 is MDHEN and CDR2 is SYDVKM. The CDR3 loop is CASSWSGAGNTIYF. DNA for the CDR3: TGTGCCAGCAGTTGGAGCGGTGCTGGAAACACCATATATTTT.

The chain uses TRBV30 and TRBJ1-2, with 7 bases that match TRBD1. This CDR3 region has 13 residues. CDR1 and CDR2 from the germline V gene are GTSNPN and SVGIG (reference sequence). V was pared by 5 bases and J by 5 bases, with 8 bases of the junction left unmatched. CDR3 in amino acids: CAWAPGQSYGYTF. The DNA for the CDR3 is TGTGCCTGGGCACCGGGACAGAGTTATGGCTACACCTTC.

This chain joins TRBV4-3 and TRBJ1-1; D remains unclear. Per germline, CDR1 LGHNA and CDR2 YSLEER. There are 15 residues in the CDR3. With 4 bases removed from V and 2 bases from J, the gap between germline ends came to 14 bases. CDR3 DNA sequence: TGCGCCAGCAGCCTAAGCGGAAGGGTAAACACTGAAGCTTTCTTT. This codes for CASSLSGRVNTEAFF.

This chain connects TRBV4-3 to TRBJ2-2; D is possibly TRBD1 (6 bases). Trimming pared 1 base from V and 7 bases from J, leaving 13 bases between. Germline loops: CDR1 LGHNA, CDR2 YSLEER. The CDR3 length is 15 residues. DNA for the CDR3: TGCGCCAGCAGCCAAGGTTGGGGGCAGGACGGGGAGCTGTTTTTT. Translating gives CASSQGWGQDGELFF.

The chain employs TRBV10-1 and TRBJ1-2, with D maybe TRBD1 (6 bases). Trimming cost V 2 bases and J 8 bases, with 12 bases left between them. This CDR3 region has 13 residues. Per germline, CDR1 WNHNN and CDR2 SYGVQD (reference sequence). The chain's CDR3 is CASSESGTFGYTF. The CDR3 nucleotides are TGCGCCAGCAGTGAGAGTGGGACATTCGGCTACACCTTC.

The J gene is TRBJ1-4, the V gene TRBV5-1; TRBD1 matches 9 bases. The germline V gene encodes CDR1 SGHRS and CDR2 YFSETQ. The junction had 2 bases not matched to a gene; V was cut back by 4 bases and J by 4 bases. This CDR3 is built from 14 residues. The chain's CDR3 is CASSAGQGNEKLFF. DNA for the CDR3: TGCGCCAGCAGCGCGGGACAGGGTAATGAAAAACTGTTTTTT.

The V call is TRBV7-2, the J call TRBJ2-2; no firm D call. There are 16 residues in the CDR3. V lost 2 bases, J lost 1 base, and 11 bases lay in between. Per the germline V gene, CDR1 is SGHTA and CDR2 is FQGNSA. The CDR3 DNA follows: TGTGCCAGCAGCTTAAGTGCTCAGCGGAACACCGGGGAGCTGTTTTTT. Translated: CASSLSAQRNTGELFF.